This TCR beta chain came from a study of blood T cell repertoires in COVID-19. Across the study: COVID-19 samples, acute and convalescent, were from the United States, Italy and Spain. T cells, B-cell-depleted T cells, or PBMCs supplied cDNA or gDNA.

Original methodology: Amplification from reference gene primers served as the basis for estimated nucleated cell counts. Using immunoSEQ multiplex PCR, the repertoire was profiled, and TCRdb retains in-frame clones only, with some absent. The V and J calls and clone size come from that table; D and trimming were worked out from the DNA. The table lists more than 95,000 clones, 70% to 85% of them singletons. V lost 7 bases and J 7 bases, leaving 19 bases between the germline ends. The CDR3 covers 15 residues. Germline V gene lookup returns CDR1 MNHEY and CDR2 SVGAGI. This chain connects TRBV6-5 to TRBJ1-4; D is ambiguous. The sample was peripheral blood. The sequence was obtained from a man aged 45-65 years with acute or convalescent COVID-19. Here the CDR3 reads CASTAGGRFGEKLFF. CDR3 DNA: TGTGCCAGCACCGCCGGAGGGCGGTTTGGTGAAAAACTGTTTTTT.